These T cell receptor beta chains were read from a single sample in a study of Graves' ophthalmopathy and Graves' hyperthyroidism. From the multiplex PCR reads, TCRdb called clonotypes with MiXCR, one entry per CDR3 protein. Altogether roughly 300,000 distinct CDR3 sequences are present, roughly a sixth being singletons, with the ten largest covering roughly an eighth. The source material was peripheral blood. These receptors all stem from an adult man with Graves' ophthalmopathy. Each CDR3 is given without its conserved first and last residue. The order of the fields is V gene, CDR3 protein.

v_call: TRBV30
cdr3_aa: AWGVSANTGELF

v_call: TRBV20-1
cdr3_aa: SAKAGRANTGELF

v_call: TRBV30
cdr3_aa: AWREEGISDERY

v_call: TRBV11-2
cdr3_aa: ASSRPGTVNTGELF

v_call: TRBV5-4
cdr3_aa: ASSSYRDLGETQY

v_call: TRBV12-3/TRBV12-4
cdr3_aa: AGSVDSGSGANVLT

v_call: TRBV18
cdr3_aa: ASSLDSSDSYEQY

v_call: TRBV20-1
cdr3_aa: SAFGTGLNYGYT

v_call: TRBV6-5
cdr3_aa: ASSYSPQSNQPQH

v_call: TRBV7-8
cdr3_aa: ASSLLPGTYEQY

v_call: TRBV6-2/TRBV6-3
cdr3_aa: AASEGVNTEAF

v_call: TRBV6-2/TRBV6-3
cdr3_aa: ATAEGGNAGELF

v_call: TRBV3-1
cdr3_aa: ASSRNSDYEQY

v_call: TRBV19
cdr3_aa: ASSIGRTGIHSIESKLGELF

v_call: TRBV6-1
cdr3_aa: ASGTSGSSYEQY

v_call: TRBV20-1
cdr3_aa: SARPSGGIRGELF

v_call: TRBV6-1
cdr3_aa: ASARDTEAF

v_call: TRBV11-1
cdr3_aa: ASSPGLGSAYEQS

v_call: TRBV28
cdr3_aa: ASSPREPYLNTGELF

v_call: TRBV30
cdr3_aa: AWSDTRLEAF

v_call: TRBV10-3
cdr3_aa: AISDSVDFYYGYT

v_call: TRBV30
cdr3_aa: AWSVLGGSTYEQY

v_call: TRBV7-2
cdr3_aa: ASSLIPASGNTIY

v_call: TRBV7-2
cdr3_aa: ASSLLVGVGETQY

v_call: TRBV4-2
cdr3_aa: ASSPGGGQETQY

v_call: TRBV24-1
cdr3_aa: ATSRGPGQETQY

v_call: TRBV7-9
cdr3_aa: ASSKGLAEKETQY

v_call: TRBV5-1
cdr3_aa: ASSRDGTNSYEQY

v_call: TRBV20-1
cdr3_aa: SARLRGARDTQY